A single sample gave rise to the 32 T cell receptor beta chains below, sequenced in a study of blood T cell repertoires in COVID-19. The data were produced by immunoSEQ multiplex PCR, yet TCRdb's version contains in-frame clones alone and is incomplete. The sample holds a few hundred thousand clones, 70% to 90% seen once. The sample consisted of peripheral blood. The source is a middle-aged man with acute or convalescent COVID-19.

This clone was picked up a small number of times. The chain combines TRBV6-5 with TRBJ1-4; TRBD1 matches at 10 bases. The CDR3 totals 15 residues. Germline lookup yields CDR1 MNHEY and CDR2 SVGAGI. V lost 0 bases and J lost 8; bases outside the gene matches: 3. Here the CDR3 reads CASSYSGTGAEKLFF. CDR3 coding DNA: TGTGCCAGCAGTTACTCCGGGACAGGGGCGGAAAAACTGTTTTTT.

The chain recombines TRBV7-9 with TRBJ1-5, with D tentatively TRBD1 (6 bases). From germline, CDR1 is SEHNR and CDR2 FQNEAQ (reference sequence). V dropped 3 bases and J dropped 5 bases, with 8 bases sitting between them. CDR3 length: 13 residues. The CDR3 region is CASSFPGDQPQHF. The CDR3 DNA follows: TGTGCCAGCAGCTTTCCAGGGGATCAGCCCCAGCATTTT.

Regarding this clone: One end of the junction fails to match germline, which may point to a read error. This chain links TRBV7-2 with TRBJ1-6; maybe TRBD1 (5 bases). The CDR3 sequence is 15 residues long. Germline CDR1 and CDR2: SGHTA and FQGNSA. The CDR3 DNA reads TGTGCCAGCAGTTTAGACAGAATCGGTAATTCACCCCTCCACTTT. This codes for CASSLDRIGNSPLHF. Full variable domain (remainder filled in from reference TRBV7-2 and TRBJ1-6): GAGVSQSPSNKVTEKGKDVELRCDPISGHTALYWYRQSLGQGLEFLIYFQGNSAPDKSGLPSDRFSAERTGGSVSTLTIQRTQQEDSAVYLCASSLDRIGNSPLHFGNGTRLTVT.

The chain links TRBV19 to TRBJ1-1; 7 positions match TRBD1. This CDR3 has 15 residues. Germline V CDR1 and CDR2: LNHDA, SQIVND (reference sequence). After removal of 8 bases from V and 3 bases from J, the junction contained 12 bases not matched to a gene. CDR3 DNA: TGTGCCAGTCTACCGGGACAGAAGGGGGACACTGAAGCTTTCTTT. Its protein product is CASLPGQKGDTEAFF.

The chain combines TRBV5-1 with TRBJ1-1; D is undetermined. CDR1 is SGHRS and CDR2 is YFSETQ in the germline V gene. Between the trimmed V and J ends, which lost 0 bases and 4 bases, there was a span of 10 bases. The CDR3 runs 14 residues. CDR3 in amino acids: CASSLAAGITEAFF. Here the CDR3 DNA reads TGCGCCAGCAGCTTGGCGGCGGGAATCACTGAAGCTTTCTTT.

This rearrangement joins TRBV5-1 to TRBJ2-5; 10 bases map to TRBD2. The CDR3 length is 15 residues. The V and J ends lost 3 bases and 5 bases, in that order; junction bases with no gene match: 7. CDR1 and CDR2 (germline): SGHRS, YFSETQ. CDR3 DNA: TGCGCCAGCAGCTCGACTAGCGGGCCTGGGGAGACCCAGTACTTC. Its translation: CASSSTSGPGETQYF.

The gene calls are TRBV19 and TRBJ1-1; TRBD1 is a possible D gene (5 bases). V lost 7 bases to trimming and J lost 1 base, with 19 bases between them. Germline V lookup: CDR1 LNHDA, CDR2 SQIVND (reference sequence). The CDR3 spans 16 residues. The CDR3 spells CASTPRARQSNTEAFF. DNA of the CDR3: TGTGCCAGTACCCCTAGGGCGAGACAGTCGAACACTGAAGCTTTCTTT.

CDR3 coding DNA: TGTGCCAGCAGCCGCAGGGGGGCGCAGGCTAATGAAAAACTGTTTTTT. Translating gives CASSRRGAQANEKLFF. This chain uses TRBV7-9 with TRBJ1-4; 7 bases agree with TRBD1. CDR1 and CDR2 from the germline V gene are SEHNR and FQNEAQ (reference sequence). The CDR3 length is 16 residues. The J segment lost 3 bases and the V segment lost 5 bases, leaving 9 bases of the junction unmatched.

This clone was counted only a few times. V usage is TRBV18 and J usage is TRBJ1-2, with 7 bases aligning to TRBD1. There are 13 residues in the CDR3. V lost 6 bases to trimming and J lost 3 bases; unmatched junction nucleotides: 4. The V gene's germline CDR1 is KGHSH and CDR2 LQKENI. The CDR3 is CASSAGTDYGYTF. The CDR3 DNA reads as TGTGCCAGCTCGGCCGGGACAGACTATGGCTACACCTTC.

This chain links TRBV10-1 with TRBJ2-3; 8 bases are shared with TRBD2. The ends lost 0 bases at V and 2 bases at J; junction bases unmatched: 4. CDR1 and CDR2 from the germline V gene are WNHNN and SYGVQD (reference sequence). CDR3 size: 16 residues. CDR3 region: CASSESRGGYTDTQYF. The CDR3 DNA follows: TGCGCCAGCAGTGAGTCCCGGGGGGGGTACACAGATACGCAGTATTTT.

This CDR3 reads CASSRQGSYGYTF. DNA for the CDR3: TGTGCCAGCAGTCGACAGGGCAGCTATGGCTACACCTTC. The rearrangement uses TRBV6-2 or TRBV6-3 and TRBJ1-2; 7 bases map to TRBD1. Germline-derived CDR1 and CDR2 are MNHEY and SVGEGT. This CDR3 has 13 residues. The V gene end was trimmed by 5 bases and the J gene end by 4 bases; junction bases not matched to a gene: 4.

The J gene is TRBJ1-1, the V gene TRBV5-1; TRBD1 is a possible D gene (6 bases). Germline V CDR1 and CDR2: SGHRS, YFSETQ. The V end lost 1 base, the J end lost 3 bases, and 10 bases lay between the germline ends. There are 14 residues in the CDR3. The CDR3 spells CASSLWSGDTEAFF. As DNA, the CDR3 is TGCGCCAGCAGCTTGTGGTCAGGGGACACTGAAGCTTTCTTT. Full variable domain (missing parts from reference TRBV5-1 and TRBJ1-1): KAGVTQTPRYLIKTRGQQVTLSCSPISGHRSVSWYQQTPGQGLQFLFEYFSETQRNKGNFPGRFSGRQFSNSRSEMNVSTLELGDSALYLCASSLWSGDTEAFFGQGTRLTVV.

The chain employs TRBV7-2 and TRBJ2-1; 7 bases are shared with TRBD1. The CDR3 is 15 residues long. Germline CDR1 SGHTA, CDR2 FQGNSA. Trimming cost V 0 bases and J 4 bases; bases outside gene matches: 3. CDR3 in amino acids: CASSLAADRYNEQFF. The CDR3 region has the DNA TGTGCCAGCAGCTTAGCGGCGGACAGGTACAATGAGCAGTTCTTC.

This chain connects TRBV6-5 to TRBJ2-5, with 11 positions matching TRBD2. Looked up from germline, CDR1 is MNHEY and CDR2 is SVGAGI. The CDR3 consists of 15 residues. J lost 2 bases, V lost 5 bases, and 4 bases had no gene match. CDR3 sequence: CASSRGTSGQETQYF. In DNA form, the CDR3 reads TGTGCCAGCAGTAGAGGGACTAGCGGACAAGAGACCCAGTACTTC.

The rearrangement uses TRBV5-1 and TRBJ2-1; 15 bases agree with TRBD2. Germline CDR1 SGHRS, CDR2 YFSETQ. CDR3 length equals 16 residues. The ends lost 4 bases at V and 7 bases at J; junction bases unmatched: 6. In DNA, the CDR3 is TGCGCCAGCAGCACGGGACTAGCGGGGGGTTATAATGAGCAGTTCTTC. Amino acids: CASSTGLAGGYNEQFF. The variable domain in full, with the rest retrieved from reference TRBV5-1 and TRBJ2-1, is KAGVTQTPRYLIKTRGQQVTLSCSPISGHRSVSWYQQTPGQGLQFLFEYFSETQRNKGNFPGRFSGRQFSNSRSEMNVSTLELGDSALYLCASSTGLAGGYNEQFFGPGTRLTVL.

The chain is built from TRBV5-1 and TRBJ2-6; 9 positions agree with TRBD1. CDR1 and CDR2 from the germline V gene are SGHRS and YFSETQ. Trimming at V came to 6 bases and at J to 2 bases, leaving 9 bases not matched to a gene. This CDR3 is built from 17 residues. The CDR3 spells CASKMDRGETGANVLTF. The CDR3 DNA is TGCGCCAGCAAAATGGACAGGGGTGAGACTGGGGCCAACGTCCTGACTTTC.

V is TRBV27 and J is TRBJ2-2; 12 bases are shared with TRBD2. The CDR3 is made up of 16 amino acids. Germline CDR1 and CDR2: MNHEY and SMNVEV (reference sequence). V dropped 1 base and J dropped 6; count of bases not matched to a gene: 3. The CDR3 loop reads CASSLLTSGGSGELFF. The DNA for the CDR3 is TGTGCCAGCAGTTTATTGACTAGCGGGGGCTCCGGGGAGCTGTTTTTT.

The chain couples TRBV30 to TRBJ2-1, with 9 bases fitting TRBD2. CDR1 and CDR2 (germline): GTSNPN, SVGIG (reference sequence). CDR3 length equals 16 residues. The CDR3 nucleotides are TGTGGTATCGAGCGGGGGGAACCGAGCTCCTACAATGAGCAGTTCTTC. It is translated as CGIERGEPSSYNEQFF.

The chain's CDR3 is CASSLGTATEAFF. The CDR3 DNA sequence: TGTGCCAGCAGCTTAGGCACAGCCACTGAAGCTTTCTTT. The chain recombines TRBV7-8 with TRBJ1-1, with D unresolved. This CDR3 is built from 13 residues. Germline CDR1 SGHVS, CDR2 FQNEAQ. V was pared by 1 base and J by 4 bases, with 7 bases between.

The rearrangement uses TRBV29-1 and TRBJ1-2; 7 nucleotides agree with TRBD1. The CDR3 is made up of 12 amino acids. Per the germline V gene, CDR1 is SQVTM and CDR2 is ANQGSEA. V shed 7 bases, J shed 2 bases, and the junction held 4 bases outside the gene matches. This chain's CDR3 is CSGQQGNYGYTF. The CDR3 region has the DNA TGCAGCGGACAACAGGGGAACTATGGCTACACCTTC.

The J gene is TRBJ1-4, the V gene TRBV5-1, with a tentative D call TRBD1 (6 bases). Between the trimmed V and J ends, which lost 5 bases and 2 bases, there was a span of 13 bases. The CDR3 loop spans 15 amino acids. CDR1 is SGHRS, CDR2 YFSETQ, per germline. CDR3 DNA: TGCGCCAGCAGACTGGTAGGACAGACTAATGAAAAACTGTTTTTT. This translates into CASRLVGQTNEKLFF.

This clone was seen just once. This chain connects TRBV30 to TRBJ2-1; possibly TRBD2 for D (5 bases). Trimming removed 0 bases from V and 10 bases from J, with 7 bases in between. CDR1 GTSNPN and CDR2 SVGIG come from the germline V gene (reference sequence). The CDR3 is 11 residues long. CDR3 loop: CAWSVLGEQFF. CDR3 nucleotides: TGTGCCTGGAGTGTACTAGGGGAGCAGTTCTTC.

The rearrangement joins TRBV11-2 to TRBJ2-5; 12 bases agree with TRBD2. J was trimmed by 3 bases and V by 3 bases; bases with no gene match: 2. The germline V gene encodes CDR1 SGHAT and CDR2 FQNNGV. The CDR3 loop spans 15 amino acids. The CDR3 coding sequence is TGTGCCAGCAGCTTGGGACTAGCGGGCAAAGAGACCCAGTACTTC. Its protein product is CASSLGLAGKETQYF.

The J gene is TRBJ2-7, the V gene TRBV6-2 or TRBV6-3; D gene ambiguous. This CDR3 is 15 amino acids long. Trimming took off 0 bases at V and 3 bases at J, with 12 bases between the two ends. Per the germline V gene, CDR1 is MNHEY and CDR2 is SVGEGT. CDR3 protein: CASSYSRLVDYEQYF. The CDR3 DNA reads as TGTGCCAGCAGTTACTCGAGGCTGGTAGACTACGAGCAGTACTTC.

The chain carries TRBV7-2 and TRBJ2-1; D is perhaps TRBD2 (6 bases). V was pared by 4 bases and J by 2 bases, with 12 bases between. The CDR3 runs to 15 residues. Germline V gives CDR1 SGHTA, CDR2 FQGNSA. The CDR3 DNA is TGTGCCAGCAGCTCCGGGACGGGGGCCTACAATGAGCAGTTCTTC. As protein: CASSSGTGAYNEQFF.

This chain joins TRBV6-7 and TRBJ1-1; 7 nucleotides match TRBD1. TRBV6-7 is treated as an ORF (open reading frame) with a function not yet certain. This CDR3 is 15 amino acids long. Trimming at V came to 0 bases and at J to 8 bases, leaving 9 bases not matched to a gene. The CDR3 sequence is CASSYSGTAPCEAFF. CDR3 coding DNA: TGTGCCAGCAGTTACTCAGGGACAGCTCCGTGCGAAGCTTTCTTT.

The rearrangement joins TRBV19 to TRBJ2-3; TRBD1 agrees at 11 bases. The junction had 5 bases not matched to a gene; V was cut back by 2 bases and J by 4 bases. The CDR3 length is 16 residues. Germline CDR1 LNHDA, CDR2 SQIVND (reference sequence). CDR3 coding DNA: TGTGCCAGTAGTATACCTCCGGGACAGGGGGCAGATACGCAGTATTTT. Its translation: CASSIPPGQGADTQYF.

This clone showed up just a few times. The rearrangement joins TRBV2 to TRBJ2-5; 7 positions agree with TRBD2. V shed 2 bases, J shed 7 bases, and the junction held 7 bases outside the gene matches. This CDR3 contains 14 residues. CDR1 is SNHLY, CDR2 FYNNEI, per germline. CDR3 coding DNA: TGTGCCAGCAGTGAAAATCTAGCGGTCGGGACCCAGTACTTC. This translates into CASSENLAVGTQYF.

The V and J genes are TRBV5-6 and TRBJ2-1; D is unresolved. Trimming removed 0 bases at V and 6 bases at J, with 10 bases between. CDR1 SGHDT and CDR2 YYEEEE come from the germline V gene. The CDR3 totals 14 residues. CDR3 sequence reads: CASSLVAGGNEQFF. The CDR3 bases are TGTGCCAGCAGCTTGGTGGCAGGTGGCAATGAGCAGTTCTTC.

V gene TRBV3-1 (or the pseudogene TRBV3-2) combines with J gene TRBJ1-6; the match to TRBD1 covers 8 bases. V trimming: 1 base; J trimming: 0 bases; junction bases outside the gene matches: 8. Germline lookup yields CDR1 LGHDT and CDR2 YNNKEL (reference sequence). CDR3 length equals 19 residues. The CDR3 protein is CASSQGWTGKSSYNSPLHF. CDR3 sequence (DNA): TGTGCCAGCAGCCAAGGATGGACAGGGAAGAGCTCCTATAATTCACCCCTCCACTTT.

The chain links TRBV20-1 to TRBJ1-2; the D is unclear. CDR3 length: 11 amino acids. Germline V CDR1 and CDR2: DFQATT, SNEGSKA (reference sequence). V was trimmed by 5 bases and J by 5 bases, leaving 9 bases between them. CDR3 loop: CSAFAGYGYTF. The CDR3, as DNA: TGCAGTGCTTTTGCGGGGTATGGCTACACCTTC.

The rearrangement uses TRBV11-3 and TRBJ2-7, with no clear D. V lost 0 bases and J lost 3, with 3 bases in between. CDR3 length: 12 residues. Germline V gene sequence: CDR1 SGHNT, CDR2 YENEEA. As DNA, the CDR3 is TGTGCCAGCAGCTTAGACGGCTACGAGCAGTACTTC. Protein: CASSLDGYEQYF.